Listed below are T cell receptor beta chains from one sample, sequenced in a study of shared clonotypes between healthy human individuals. Profiled with immunoSEQ multiplex PCR; TCRdb holds only in-frame clones, not every one. Among nearly 750,000 clones listed, approximately 77% were seen once. The sample taken for sequencing was memory CD4+ T cells sorted from blood. All receptors come from a woman in her 30s in good health. CDR3s include the opening cysteine and the closing phenylalanine or tryptophan. The D gene is left open where the match is weak. Part of the rows lack a size; the others show once, few, many or a class for expanded clones.

d_call clone_size j_call v_call cdr3_nt cdr3_aa
TRBD2 NA TRBJ2-1 TRBV9 TGTGCCAGCAGCTTCGGACTAGCGGGAAGATACAATGAGCAGTTCTTC CASSFGLAGRYNEQFF
NA NA TRBJ2-2 TRBV28 TGTGCCAGCAGTTTAGCGGACTACACCGGGGAGCTGTTTTTT CASSLADYTGELFF
TRBD1 NA TRBJ1-5 TRBV28 TGTGCCAGCAGTTTATGGACAGGGGACGGCAATCAGCCCCAGCATTTT CASSLWTGDGNQPQHF
NA NA TRBJ1-2 TRBV10-2 TGCGCCAGCAGTGATCGATGGCAGGCGTATGGCTACACCTTC CASSDRWQAYGYTF
TRBD1 NA TRBJ1-4 TRBV2 TGTGCCAGCATTTTCTCAGGGGGAAATGAAAAACTGTTTTTT CASIFSGGNEKLFF
TRBD1 NA TRBJ1-3 TRBV19 TGTGCCAGTAGTACCGGGACAGGGTACCTGAGCTCTGGAAACACCATATATTTT CASSTGTGYLSSGNTIYF
NA NA TRBJ1-4 TRBV18 TGTGCCAGCTCAGACGAGGGTGCGACAACTAATGAAAAACTGTTTTTT CASSDEGATTNEKLFF
TRBD1 NA TRBJ2-7 TRBV10-1 TGCGCCAGCAGTGAGTACAGGGGGTACGAGCAGTACTTC CASSEYRGYEQYF
NA few TRBJ2-7 TRBV11-2 TGTGCCAGCAGCCAGACCACTTCTAGCACCGAGCAGTACTTC CASSQTTSSTEQYF
NA NA TRBJ1-1 TRBV2 TGTGCCAGCACTCCCGGAATGATGAACACTGAAGCTTTCTTT CASTPGMMNTEAFF
TRBD1 NA TRBJ2-6 TRBV7-2 TGTGCCAGCAGCTTAGGCCAGGGGGCACTATCTGGGGCCAACGTCCTGACTTTC CASSLGQGALSGANVLTF
TRBD2 few TRBJ2-1 TRBV7-3 TGTGCCAGCAGCCCCGGGACTAGCGAATACAATGAGCAGTTCTTC CASSPGTSEYNEQFF
NA NA TRBJ2-7 TRBV9 TGTGCCAGCAGCGTAGACACGTTCTCCTACGAGCAGTACTTC CASSVDTFSYEQYF
NA few TRBJ2-1 TRBV12-5 TGTGCTAGTGGTTCGCGGCTCGACGAGCAGTTCTTC CASGSRLDEQFF
TRBD1 NA TRBJ1-1 TRBV27 TGTGCCACAATGGACAGGGTGAACACTGAAGCTTTCTTT CATMDRVNTEAFF
NA NA TRBJ1-1 TRBV6-1 TGTGCCAGCGTCCGAAACACTGAAGCTTTCTTT CASVRNTEAFF
NA NA TRBJ1-5 TRBV4-1 TGCGCCAGCAGCCAGATAACGGGGGATCGGCCCCAGCATTTT CASSQITGDRPQHF
NA NA TRBJ2-1 TRBV5-5 TGTGCCAGCAGCTTTCGGGGGTCCAATGAGCAGTTCTTC CASSFRGSNEQFF
TRBD1 NA TRBJ2-1 TRBV12-5 TGTGCTAGTGGTTTGGTACTAGGGGGCCTCAGTGAGCAGTTCTTC CASGLVLGGLSEQFF
TRBD2 NA TRBJ2-2 TRBV28 TGTGCCAGCAGTCGGAGGGCGGGAGTGCTGGGCACCGGGGAGCTGTTTTTT CASSRRAGVLGTGELFF
NA few TRBJ1-5 TRBV28 TGTGGCACCGCCCCCCCCCGGCATCAGCCCCAGCATTTT CGTAPPRHQPQHF
NA NA TRBJ2-3 TRBV10-1 TGCGCCAGCAGTGAGGCGGCGGCCACGCAGTATTTT CASSEAAATQYF
NA NA TRBJ2-1 TRBV6-1 TGTGCCAGCAGTAGGTCTCAACCCAATGAGCAGTTCTTC CASSRSQPNEQFF
TRBD2 NA TRBJ2-1 TRBV19 TGTGCCAGTAGTATAAAGCTAGCGGGATACTCCTACAATGAGCAGTTCTTC CASSIKLAGYSYNEQFF
NA once TRBJ1-1 TRBV2 TGTGCCAGCAGCTGGACAGAAGGGAACACTGAAGCTTTCTTT CASSWTEGNTEAFF
NA NA TRBJ1-1 TRBV6-1 TGTGCCAGCATTACGGGCTGGGCTAACACTGAAGCTTTCTTT CASITGWANTEAFF
NA NA TRBJ1-5 TRBV5-1 TGCGCCAGCAGTGGAGGGTCGGGTCAGCCCCAGCATTTT CASSGGSGQPQHF
NA many TRBJ1-2 TRBV6-5 TGTGCCAGCAGCAGTTTCAACAGGGACGGCTACACCTTC CASSSFNRDGYTF
NA NA TRBJ2-1 TRBV5-1 TGCGCCAGCAGCTTTTTAGACGCCTCCTACAATGAGCAGTTCTTC CASSFLDASYNEQFF
NA once TRBJ2-1 TRBV15 TGTGCCACCAGCAGAGGGGGGGTAACGAATGAGCAGTTCTTC CATSRGGVTNEQFF
NA NA TRBJ2-1 TRBV9 TGTGCCAGCGGGAACTGGCGTCAGAGCTCCTACAATGAGCAGTTCTTC CASGNWRQSSYNEQFF
NA NA TRBJ2-7 TRBV28 TGTGCCAGCACCCCAGGACCACAGGGCACCTACGAGCAGTACTTC CASTPGPQGTYEQYF
NA NA TRBJ2-2 TRBV30 TGTGCCTGGTGCCGGGGCTCGGCTGGGACCGGGGAGCTGTTTTTT CAWCRGSAGTGELFF
NA NA TRBJ2-7 TRBV7-8 TGTGCCAGCAGCCCTTTAAACAGGGTCCACGAGCAGTACTTC CASSPLNRVHEQYF
NA once TRBJ2-1 TRBV27 TGTGCCAGCAGTTTTTCGAGGGTGGGGAAAAATGAGCAGTTCTTC CASSFSRVGKNEQFF
TRBD2 NA TRBJ2-7 TRBV6-1 TGTGCCAGCAGTGAAGTGGGTAGCGGGAGGCCGAGCTCCTACGAGCAGTACTTC CASSEVGSGRPSSYEQYF
NA NA TRBJ2-3 TRBV6-1 TGTGCCAGCAGTGAAGCGCTTCGGCCGGCCCCAGATACGCAGTATTTT CASSEALRPAPDTQYF
NA NA TRBJ1-4 TRBV18 TGTGCCAGCTCACGAGGGAAAAATGAAAAACTGTTTTTT CASSRGKNEKLFF
NA NA TRBJ2-7 TRBV7-9 TGTGCCAGCAGCTTAGAGATCGGCAGCACCTACGAGCAGTACTTC CASSLEIGSTYEQYF
TRBD2 NA TRBJ2-1 TRBV5-1 TGCGCCAGCAGCCTAGTGCCGGCGGGAGTATCCAATGAGCAGTTCTTC CASSLVPAGVSNEQFF
TRBD1 NA TRBJ1-5 TRBV28 TGTGCCAGCGGACAGGGGGCGCGAAATCAGCCCCAGCATTTT CASGQGARNQPQHF
TRBD1 NA TRBJ2-3 TRBV7-9 TGTGCCAGCAGCCAACCGCCGGGACAGCACACAGATACGCAGTATTTT CASSQPPGQHTDTQYF
NA NA TRBJ2-7 TRBV16 TGTGCCAGCAGCCAATCGACTAGACCCTACGAGCAGTACTTC CASSQSTRPYEQYF
NA NA TRBJ1-2 TRBV6-1 TGTGCCAGCAGGGGGGACGGGTATGGCTACACCTTC CASRGDGYGYTF
NA few TRBJ1-5 TRBV12-5 TGTGCTAGTGGTTTCCCGCAGGGAAGCCAGCCCCAGCATTTT CASGFPQGSQPQHF
NA NA TRBJ1-1 TRBV7-2 TGTGCCAGCAGCTACGGACAGTACGTAGCTTTCTTT CASSYGQYVAFF
TRBD1 few TRBJ1-2 TRBV5-1 TGCGCCAGCAGCTTGGGAACAGGGGGAAGGGGCTACACCTTC CASSLGTGGRGYTF
NA NA TRBJ2-3 TRBV27 TGTGCCAGCAGGACGACAGCAACAGATACGCAGTATTTT CASRTTATDTQYF
TRBD1 NA TRBJ2-7 TRBV28 TGTGCCAGCAGGAGGGGGACAGGGCTCGGATACGAGCAGTACTTC CASRRGTGLGYEQYF
TRBD2 NA TRBJ2-1 TRBV19 TGTGCCAGTAGTACCGGACTAGCGGGAGGGTTATTTAGCTCCTACAATGAGCAGTTCTTC CASSTGLAGGLFSSYNEQFF
TRBD2 NA TRBJ2-1 TRBV28 TGTGCCAGCAGGTTACTAGCGGGGGGGAATGAGCAGTTCTTC CASRLLAGGNEQFF
NA NA TRBJ2-7 TRBV19 TGTGCCAGTAGTAGGGGACACCGAATCTACGAGCAGTACTTC CASSRGHRIYEQYF
TRBD2 NA TRBJ2-2 TRBV19 TGTGCCAGTAGTATAGATAGCGGGGGTACCGGGGAGCTGTTTTTT CASSIDSGGTGELFF